The 7 T cell receptor beta chains listed next were all sequenced from one sample in a study of control samples from healthy donors and cancer patients. Measured with immunoSEQ multiplex PCR; TCRdb has only the in-frame clones, and not every one. The data show 150,000 to 200,000 clones, less than 95% seen once. Sequenced sample: PBMCs. These receptors were obtained from a man in his fifties or sixties with colorectal cancer.

The chain combines TRBV10-1 with TRBJ1-2; no firm D call. Germline V gene lookup returns CDR1 WNHNN and CDR2 SYGVQD (reference sequence). This CDR3 comprises 14 residues. Trimming removed 3 bases from V and 4 bases from J, with 12 bases in between. The DNA for the CDR3 is TGCGCCAGCAGTGACCGGCAGCTGTTCTATGGCTACACCTTC. This gives the protein CASSDRQLFYGYTF.

V gene TRBV28 combines with J gene TRBJ1-5, with D uncertain. V was pared by 6 bases and J by 2 bases, with 11 bases between. CDR1 and CDR2 from the germline V gene are MDHEN and SYDVKM. CDR3 size: 14 residues. In nucleotides, the CDR3 is TGTGCCAGCAGGCCCGTCGGGGGCAATCAGCCCCAGCATTTT. This encodes CASRPVGGNQPQHF.

This chain uses TRBV6-5 with TRBJ1-4; D unclear. Germline lookup yields CDR1 MNHEY and CDR2 SVGAGI. The ends were cut back, 6 bases at V and 4 bases at J, with 12 bases in the middle. CDR3 length: 14 amino acids. The CDR3 loop reads CASRRWRDNEKLFF. CDR3 nucleotides: TGTGCCAGCAGGCGTTGGAGGGATAATGAAAAACTGTTTTTT.

The chain is built from TRBV27 and TRBJ2-3; D might be TRBD2 (6 bases). With 3 bases removed from V and 4 bases from J, the gap between germline ends came to 14 bases. This CDR3 has 15 residues. The germline CDR1 and CDR2 sequences are MNHEY and SMNVEV (reference sequence). The CDR3 DNA reads TGTGCCAGCAGTTTGGGACTCCAACAGCCAGATACGCAGTATTTT. It translates to CASSLGLQQPDTQYF.

The rearrangement joins TRBV5-6 to TRBJ1-3; the D gene is possibly TRBD1 (6 bases). This CDR3 comprises 16 residues. Germline values: CDR1 SGHDT, CDR2 YYEEEE. The V end lost 4 bases, the J end lost 0 bases, and 14 bases lay between the germline ends. The DNA of the CDR3 is TGTGCCAGCAGCACCATCCGGGACACCTCTGGAAACACCATATATTTT. This gives the protein CASSTIRDTSGNTIYF.

The gene calls are TRBV11-3 and TRBJ2-3; no clear D. V was cut by 4 bases and J by 2 bases, with 7 bases left in between. Looked up from germline, CDR1 is SGHNT and CDR2 is YENEEA. There are 13 residues in the CDR3. The CDR3 sequence is CASSSDNTDTQYF. In nucleotides, the CDR3 is TGTGCCAGCAGCTCCGATAACACAGATACGCAGTATTTT.

The rearrangement uses TRBV3-1 (or the pseudogene TRBV3-2) and TRBJ1-1; a weak D match, TRBD1 (6 bases). This CDR3 contains 15 residues. The V and J ends lost 1 base and 3 bases respectively, with 12 bases between them. Germline loops: CDR1 LGHDT, CDR2 YNNKEL (reference sequence). The CDR3 DNA follows: TGTGCCAGCAGCCAAGTGGGGGGGCCCGACACTGAAGCTTTCTTT. It specifies CASSQVGGPDTEAFF.